This T cell receptor beta chain was captured in a study of early T cells in non-severe SARS-CoV-2 infection. The CDR3 is 16 amino acids. The V and J ends lost 2 bases and 7 bases, in that order; junction bases with no gene match: 10. MiXCR, applied by TCRdb to the 5' RACE reads, yields one record per CDR3 protein. The sample has about 50,000 distinct CDR3 sequences, approximately 9% seen once. This material consisted of whole blood, taken at baseline. This TCR derives from an adult who was a healthcare worker with PCR-confirmed SARS-CoV-2 infection or an uninfected control (not recorded which). The chain employs TRBV23-1 and TRBJ2-1; 8 nucleotides align to TRBD1. TRBV23-1 is annotated as an ORF whose role is uncertain. This chain's CDR3 is CASSQVTGGVMNEQFF. The CDR3 region has the DNA TGCGCCAGCAGTCAAGTTACAGGGGGTGTAATGAATGAGCAGTTCTTC.